This T cell receptor (beta chain) stems from a study of neoadjuvant nivolumab and ipilimumab in lung cancer. Concerning this clone: Antigen specificity is unknown.

Study outcomes and limitations: Resected tumors had greater TCR richness and clonality than uninvolved lung. TCR clonality did not significantly correlate with pathologic tumor regression. From pretherapy to surgery, tumor richness and clonality rose with dual therapy.

The table came from immunoSEQ multiplex PCR; TCRdb's copy has only in-frame clones and leaves some out. The sample shows tens of thousands of clones, roughly 87% of them seen only once. CDR3 length equals 16 residues. Germline CDR1 reads KGHSH; CDR2 reads LQKENI. After removal of 4 bases from V and 1 base from J, the junction contained 4 bases not matched to a gene. This rearrangement joins TRBV18 to TRBJ2-2, with 9 bases lining up with TRBD1. The origin of this receptor is an adult with non-small cell lung cancer. Sequences were derived from peripheral blood, sampled before neoadjuvant nivolumab, alone or with ipilimumab. The CDR3 protein is CASSRSGQGNTGELFF. DNA of the CDR3: TGTGCCAGCTCACGATCGGGACAGGGGAACACCGGGGAGCTGTTTTTT.